The present T cell receptor beta chain was sequenced within a study of blood T cell repertoires in COVID-19 (TCRdb year 2020). Context from the whole study: Collaborator samples came from the United States, Italy and Spain and covered acute and convalescent phases of COVID-19. The material from the prospective study consisted of cDNA or gDNA derived from T cells, B-cell-depleted T cells, or PBMCs. Deeply sampled blood TCRbeta repertoires from subjects exposed to, actively infected with, or recovered from COVID-19 were included in the dataset. The repertoires were released in a freely available public database meant as a resource for research on the immune response to SARS-CoV-2. Samples came from the ongoing ImmuneRACE study (first 160 participants) plus 1,254 subjects from 6 global collaborators. A de-identified subject ID, COVID-19 status, age in years and sex were almost always included in the sample metadata. Where HLA class I and class II types were available, the types were taken from metadata supplied by the sample provider, not from assay-based typing. Paper-wide results and their limitations: The quantity of clinical and demographic metadata differed by source and by participant and was supplied without curation.

V is pruned by 4 bases and J by 7 bases, leaving 6 bases of the junction without a gene match. CDR1 and CDR2, looked up from the germline V gene, are SGHTA and FQGNSA. The CDR3 contains 14 residues, cysteine and phenylalanine counted. Left in the record is the CDR3 DNA by itself, 42 bases read in frame from the first base. Of note for this clone: Its binding antigen is unknown. Base qualities were left out, and no much larger clone turns up one base away.

TCRbeta CDR3 regions were amplified from genomic DNA by means of the immunoSEQ Assay, a bias-controlled multiplex PCR. The published analysis was carried out like this. Nucleated cell counts per sample were estimated from amplification of reference gene primers within the assay. To quantify the absolute abundance of each unique TCRbeta CDR3 rearrangement, sequence reads were collapsed and filtered. For each sample, productive Simpson clonality was calculated as the square root of Simpson's diversity index across productive rearrangements. TCRdb stores this immuneACCESS table with in-frame sequences only. Part of the clones is absent; in the studies checked, under half of the shortfall reflects unresolved V genes, and no reason is known for the rest. V and J calls and clone size follow that table, whereas D and trimming were derived from the DNA. A total of 30,000 to 35,000 clones appear in this sample, approximately 86% of them only once. Together, the top ten hold roughly three fifths of the sample.

The collaborating institutions used their own protocols to collect whole blood in K2EDTA tubes. For TCRbeta analysis, collaborators shipped samples in one of three forms: frozen whole blood, isolated PBMCs, or DNA extracted from either of those sample types. Sequencing was performed on peripheral blood. This receptor was identified in an older man with acute or convalescent COVID-19. This chain is built from TRBV7-2 and TRBJ1-2; a stretch of 10 junction bases matches TRBD1. The CDR3 has the sequence CASSSGTGDAGYTF. The nucleotide sequence is given as TGTGCCAGCAGCTCTGGGACAGGGGATGCTGGCTACACCTTC. Reference TRBV7-2 and TRBJ1-2 proteins supply the regions before and after the CDR3; the full variable domain is: GAGVSQSPSNKVTEKGKDVELRCDPISGHTALYWYRQSLGQGLEFLIYFQGNSAPDKSGLPSDRFSAERTGGSVSTLTIQRTQQEDSAVYLCASSSGTGDAGYTFGSGTRLTVV.